Below are 18 T cell receptor beta chains sequenced from a single sample in a study of cytomegalovirus exposure and HLA in healthy donors. 60 Vbeta and 13 Jbeta primers were used in PCR. Clones were sequenced by immunoSEQ multiplex PCR, and TCRdb holds only the in-frame ones, with some missing. The sample contains fewer than 180,000 clones, roughly 78% of which appear only once. The sample comprised PBMCs. These TCRs come from a man aged 50-59 years in good health and CMV-seropositive.

V gene TRBV21-1 combines with J gene TRBJ2-7; TRBD2 was called by the table and not checked on the DNA. TRBV21-1 is assigned pseudogene status. The CDR3 length is 20 residues. The CDR3 nucleotides read TGTGCCAGCAGCAAAAGAATGGGGCTAGCGGGAGGGCCCCTTATAGGCGAGCAGTACTTC. Its protein product is CASSKRMGLAGGPLIGEQYF.

The rearrangement uses TRBV6-6 and TRBJ2-7; no clear D gene. The CDR3 spans 13 residues. Germline V lookup: CDR1 MNHNY, CDR2 SVGAGI (reference sequence). Trimming took 2 bases from V and 4 from J, leaving 9 bases between them. The CDR3 reads CASSYGLDYEQYF. In nucleotides, the CDR3 is TGTGCCAGCAGTTACGGTCTAGATTACGAGCAGTACTTC.

This clone was seen a handful of times. The V and J genes are TRBV7-9 and TRBJ2-7, with D possibly TRBD1 on 6 matching bases. With 2 bases removed from V and 2 bases from J, the gap between germline ends came to 19 bases. The CDR3 consists of 17 residues. Germline V gives CDR1 SEHNR, CDR2 FQNEAQ (reference sequence). In DNA, the CDR3 is TGTGCCAGCAGCTTACCCCGATCGACAGGAGGAACCTACGAGCAGTACTTC. Encoded protein: CASSLPRSTGGTYEQYF. Full variable domain (remainder filled in from reference TRBV7-9 and TRBJ2-7): DTGVSQNPRHKITKRGQNVTFRCDPISEHNRLYWYRQTLGQGPEFLTYFQNEAQLEKSRLLSDRFSAERPKGSFSTLEIQRTEQGDSAMYLCASSLPRSTGGTYEQYFGPGTRLTVT.

This rearrangement joins TRBV7-9 to TRBJ1-4; 9 nucleotides agree with TRBD1. CDR1 is SEHNR and CDR2 is FQNEAQ in the germline V gene (reference sequence). This CDR3 is built from 16 residues. With 4 bases clipped from V and 8 bases from J, the junction kept 11 bases outside the gene matches. The CDR3 spells CASSWGQGQGSEKLFF. For the CDR3, the DNA is TGTGCCAGCAGCTGGGGTCAGGGACAGGGATCCGAAAAACTGTTTTTT.

V and J are TRBV5-6 and TRBJ1-1; D ambiguous. Germline-derived CDR1 and CDR2 are SGHDT and YYEEEE. CDR3 size: 14 residues. V was clipped by 4 bases and J by 4 bases, with 14 bases between them. CDR3 nucleotide sequence: TGTGCCAGCAGCAGGAATTTTCCAGGCACTGAAGCTTTCTTT. Translation: CASSRNFPGTEAFF.

The chain joins TRBV5-1 to TRBJ2-7; 8 bases match TRBD2. CDR3 length equals 14 residues. Trimming removed 4 bases from V and 5 bases from J; junction bases left unmatched: 8. Germline CDR1 SGHRS, CDR2 YFSETQ. DNA for the CDR3: TGCGCCAGCAGCGTAACTAGCGGTAACCACGAGCAGTACTTC. Amino acids: CASSVTSGNHEQYF.

The chain joins TRBV25-1 to TRBJ1-6; 7 bases are a match to TRBD1. CDR1 MGHDK and CDR2 SYGVNS come from the germline V gene. CDR3 length: 13 amino acids. The V gene end was trimmed by 3 bases and the J gene end by 8 bases; junction bases not matched to a gene: 1. CDR3 region: CASSEDRYSPLHF. The CDR3 region has the DNA TGTGCCAGCAGTGAGGACAGGTATTCACCCCTCCACTTT.

CDR3 loop: CASSESAAGDPDTQYF. The CDR3 DNA is TGCGCCAGCAGTGAGTCAGCAGCGGGAGACCCAGATACGCAGTATTTT. The V and J genes are TRBV10-1 and TRBJ2-3; 8 nucleotides agree with TRBD2. V gave up 0 bases and J gave up 4 bases; unmatched junction bases: 6. The germline V gene has CDR1 WNHNN and CDR2 SYGVQD (reference sequence). CDR3 length equals 16 residues.

The chain links TRBV7-8 to TRBJ2-5; a possible D gene is TRBD1 (5 bases). V was clipped by 3 bases and J by 3 bases, with 14 bases between them. The CDR3 has 15 residues. Looked up from germline, CDR1 is SGHVS and CDR2 is FQNEAQ. The CDR3 nucleotides read TGTGCCAGCAGCTTTCAGGGATCACATGAAGAGACCCAGTACTTC. Residues: CASSFQGSHEETQYF.

The chain uses TRBV4-1 and TRBJ2-3; 10 nucleotides align to TRBD2. Trimming cost V 1 base and J 4 bases; bases outside gene matches: 11. In germline, CDR1 is MGHRA, CDR2 YSYEKL. The CDR3 covers 18 residues. As DNA, the CDR3 is TGCGCCAGCAGCCAAGCGCTCCGGGCTAGCGGGAGTTCAGATACGCAGTATTTT. It is translated as CASSQALRASGSSDTQYF.

In its sample, this clone was seen a few times. The rearrangement joins TRBV5-1 to TRBJ2-2; a weak D match, TRBD1 (5 bases). Germline V gives CDR1 SGHRS, CDR2 YFSETQ. Trimming pared 4 bases from V and 3 bases from J, leaving 13 bases between. There are 15 residues in the CDR3. CDR3 sequence: CASSTTATYTGELFF. DNA of the CDR3: TGCGCCAGCAGCACGACAGCGACCTACACCGGGGAGCTGTTTTTT. The full variable domain, its missing parts supplied by reference TRBV5-1 and TRBJ2-2, is KAGVTQTPRYLIKTRGQQVTLSCSPISGHRSVSWYQQTPGQGLQFLFEYFSETQRNKGNFPGRFSGRQFSNSRSEMNVSTLELGDSALYLCASSTTATYTGELFFGEGSRLTVL.

The CDR3, as DNA: TGCGCCAGCAGCTTCCGATCCGGTTCTATCATTCAGTACTTC. It translates to CASSFRSGSIIQYF. The rearrangement links TRBV5-1 to TRBJ2-4; D uncertain. Trimming removed 2 bases at V and 9 bases at J, with 15 bases between. The V gene's germline CDR1 is SGHRS and CDR2 YFSETQ. The CDR3 is made up of 14 amino acids.

The gene calls are TRBV19 and TRBJ1-2; TRBD1 matches at 7 bases. Germline CDR1 reads LNHDA; CDR2 reads SQIVND (reference sequence). The V segment lost 7 bases and the J segment 4 bases; nucleotides outside the gene matches: 6. The CDR3 is made up of 13 amino acids. The CDR3 region has the DNA TGTGCCAGTAATCCTCAGGGGGGCTATGGCTACACCTTC. This codes for CASNPQGGYGYTF.

The CDR3 is CASSPGEGEQYF. In nucleotides, the CDR3 is TGTGCCAGCAGCCCCGGGGAGGGCGAGCAGTACTTC. This sequence joins TRBV7-3 and TRBJ2-7, with 7 bases fitting TRBD2. Germline assignment: CDR1 SGHTA and CDR2 FQGTGA. The CDR3 is made up of 12 amino acids. J gave up 6 bases and V 5 bases, and 4 bases lay outside the gene matches. Variable domain in full (rest from reference TRBV7-3 and TRBJ2-7): GAGVSQTPSNKVTEKGKYVELRCDPISGHTALYWYRQSLGQGPEFLIYFQGTGAADDSGLPNDRFFAVRPEGSVSTLKIQRTERGDSAVYLCASSPGEGEQYFGPGTRLTVT.

This clone was seen more than once but under ten times. The gene calls are TRBV15 and TRBJ2-3; possible D gene TRBD1, 6 bases. This CDR3 has 14 amino acids. Germline CDR1 reads LNHNV; CDR2 reads YYDKDF (reference sequence). The ends were cut back, 0 bases at V and 3 bases at J, with 7 bases in the middle. The DNA of the CDR3 is TGTGCCACCAGCAGAGAACAGGGAACAGATACGCAGTATTTT. Translating gives CATSREQGTDTQYF.

V is TRBV19 and J is TRBJ2-1, with TRBD2 matching over 14 bases. With 3 bases clipped from V and 9 bases from J, the junction kept 4 bases outside the gene matches. The CDR3 is 15 amino acids. CDR1 is LNHDA and CDR2 is SQIVND in the germline V gene (reference sequence). The CDR3 is CASSIRTSGRSEQFF. The CDR3 DNA reads as TGTGCCAGTAGTATCCGGACTAGCGGGAGGAGTGAGCAGTTCTTC.

V and J are TRBV4-1 and TRBJ2-3; a weak D match, TRBD1 (5 bases). CDR1 is MGHRA, CDR2 YSYEKL, per germline. Trimming removed 5 bases at V and 1 base at J, with 13 bases between. This CDR3 comprises 15 residues. CDR3 region: CASSFRGSGTDTQYF. The CDR3 nucleotides are TGCGCCAGCAGCTTTAGGGGATCGGGCACAGATACGCAGTATTTT.

The table lists this clone with a few counts. The chain recombines TRBV9 with TRBJ2-5; possibly TRBD2 for D (6 bases). Germline values: CDR1 SGDLS, CDR2 YYNGEE. V was pared by 1 base and J by 5 bases, with 18 bases between. The CDR3 covers 16 residues. The CDR3 nucleotides are TGTGCCAGCAGCGTATTTGCGGGGACCCCTGTGGAGACCCAGTACTTC. This codes for CASSVFAGTPVETQYF.